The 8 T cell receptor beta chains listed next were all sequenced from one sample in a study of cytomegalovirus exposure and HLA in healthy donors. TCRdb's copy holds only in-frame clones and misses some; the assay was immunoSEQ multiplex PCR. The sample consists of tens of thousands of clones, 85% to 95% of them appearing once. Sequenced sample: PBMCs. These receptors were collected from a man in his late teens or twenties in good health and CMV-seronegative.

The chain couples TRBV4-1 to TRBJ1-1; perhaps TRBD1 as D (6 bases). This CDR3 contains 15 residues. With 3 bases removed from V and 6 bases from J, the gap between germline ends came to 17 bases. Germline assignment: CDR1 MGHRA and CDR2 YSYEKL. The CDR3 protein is CASSQDPGRGSEAFF. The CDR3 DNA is TGCGCCAGCAGCCAGGATCCGGGCAGGGGCTCTGAAGCTTTCTTT.

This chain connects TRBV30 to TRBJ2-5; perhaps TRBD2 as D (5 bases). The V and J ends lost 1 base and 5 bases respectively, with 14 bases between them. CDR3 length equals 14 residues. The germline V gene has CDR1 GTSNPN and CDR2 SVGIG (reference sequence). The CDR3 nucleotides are TGTGCCTGGAGTGAGATGGCCGGGATCGAGACCCAGTACTTC. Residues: CAWSEMAGIETQYF.

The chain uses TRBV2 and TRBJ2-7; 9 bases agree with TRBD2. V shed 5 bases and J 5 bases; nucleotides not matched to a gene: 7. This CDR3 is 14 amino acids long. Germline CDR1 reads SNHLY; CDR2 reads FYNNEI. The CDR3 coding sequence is TGTGCCAGCAGTTATAGCGGGAGCTTTAACGAGCAGTACTTC. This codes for CASSYSGSFNEQYF.

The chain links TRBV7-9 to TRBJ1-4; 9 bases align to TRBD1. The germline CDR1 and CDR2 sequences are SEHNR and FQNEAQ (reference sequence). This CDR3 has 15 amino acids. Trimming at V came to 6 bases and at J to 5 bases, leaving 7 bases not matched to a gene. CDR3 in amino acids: CASRSPGQGNEKLFF. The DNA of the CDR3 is TGTGCCAGCAGATCACCGGGACAGGGAAATGAAAAACTGTTTTTT.

The CDR3: CASSLTGLGYGYTF. The CDR3 coding sequence is TGTGCCAGCAGTTTAACAGGGTTGGGATATGGCTACACCTTC. The chain combines TRBV27 with TRBJ1-2; possible D gene TRBD1, 6 bases. Germline values: CDR1 MNHEY, CDR2 SMNVEV (reference sequence). V dropped 2 bases and J dropped 5 bases, with 12 bases sitting between them. The CDR3 extends over 14 amino acids.

CDR3 sequence: CASSLRQTDTQYF. The CDR3, as DNA: TGTGCCAGCAGCTTAAGGCAGACAGATACGCAGTATTTT. The rearrangement links TRBV7-3 to TRBJ2-3; no definite D call. Deletions cut 1 base from V and 3 bases from J, with 5 bases between. CDR1 and CDR2 (germline): SGHTA, FQGTGA. CDR3 length equals 13 residues.

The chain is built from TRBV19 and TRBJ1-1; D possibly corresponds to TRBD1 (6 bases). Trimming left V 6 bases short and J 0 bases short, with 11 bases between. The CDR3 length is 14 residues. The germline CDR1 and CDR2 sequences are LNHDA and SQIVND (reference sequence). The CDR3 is CASRAGDLNTEAFF. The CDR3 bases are TGTGCCAGTAGGGCAGGGGACCTGAACACTGAAGCTTTCTTT. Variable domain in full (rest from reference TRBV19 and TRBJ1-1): DGGITQSPKYLFRKEGQNVTLSCEQNLNHDAMYWYRQDPGQGLRLIYYSQIVNDFQKGDIAEGYSVSREKKESFPLTVTSAQKNPTAFYLCASRAGDLNTEAFFGQGTRLTVV.

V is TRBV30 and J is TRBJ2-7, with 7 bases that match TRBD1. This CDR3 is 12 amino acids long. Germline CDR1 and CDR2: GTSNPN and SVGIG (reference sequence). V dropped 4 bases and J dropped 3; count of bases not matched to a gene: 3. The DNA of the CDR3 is TGTGCCTGGACGGCAGGGGGCTACGAGCAGTACTTC. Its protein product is CAWTAGGYEQYF.